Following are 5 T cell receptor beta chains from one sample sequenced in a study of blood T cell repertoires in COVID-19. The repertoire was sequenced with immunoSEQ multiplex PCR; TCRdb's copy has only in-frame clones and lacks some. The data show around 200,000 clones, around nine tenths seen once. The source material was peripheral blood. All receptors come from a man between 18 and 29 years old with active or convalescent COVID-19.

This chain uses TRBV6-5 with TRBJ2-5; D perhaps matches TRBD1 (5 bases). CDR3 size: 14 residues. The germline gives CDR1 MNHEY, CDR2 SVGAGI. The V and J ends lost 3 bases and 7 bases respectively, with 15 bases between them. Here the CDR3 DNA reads TGTGCCAGCAGTTATACAGGTTTGAAGGGGACCCAGTACTTC. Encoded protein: CASSYTGLKGTQYF.

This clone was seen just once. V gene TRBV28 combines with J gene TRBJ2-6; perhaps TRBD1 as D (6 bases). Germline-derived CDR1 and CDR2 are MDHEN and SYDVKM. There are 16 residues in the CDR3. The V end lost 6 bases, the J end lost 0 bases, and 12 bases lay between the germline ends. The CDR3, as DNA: TGTGCCAGCAGGGCAGGGGCCAACTCTGGGGCCAACGTCCTGACTTTC. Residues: CASRAGANSGANVLTF.

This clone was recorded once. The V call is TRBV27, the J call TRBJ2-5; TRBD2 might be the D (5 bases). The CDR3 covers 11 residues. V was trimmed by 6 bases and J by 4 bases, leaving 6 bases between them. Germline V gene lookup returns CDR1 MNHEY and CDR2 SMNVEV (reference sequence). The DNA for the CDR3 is TGTGCCAGCAGAGGGAGAGAGACCCAGTACTTC. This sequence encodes CASRGRETQYF.

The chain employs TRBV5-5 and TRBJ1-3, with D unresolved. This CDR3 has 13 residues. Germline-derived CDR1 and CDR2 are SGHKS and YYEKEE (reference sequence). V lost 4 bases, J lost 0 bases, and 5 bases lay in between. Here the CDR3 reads CASSQISGNTIYF. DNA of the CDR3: TGTGCCAGCAGCCAGATCTCTGGAAACACCATATATTTT.

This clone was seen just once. CDR3 protein: CASSSSGGRGEKLFF. Here the CDR3 DNA reads TGTGCCAGCAGCTCGTCGGGAGGGAGGGGAGAAAAACTGTTTTTT. The chain employs TRBV5-4 and TRBJ1-4, with D possibly being TRBD1 (5 bases). V shed 3 bases and J shed 8 bases, with 17 bases lying between them. CDR3 length equals 15 residues. Germline loops: CDR1 SGHNT, CDR2 YYREEE (reference sequence).